This T cell receptor (beta chain) stems from a study of T-cell memory formation after mild COVID-19. Overall study results and limits: Clones contracting over day 15 to 85 were CD4/CD8 balanced, with later expanders leaning CD4+.

This clonotype was observed a handful of times. Its antigen is undetermined. TCRdb re-analysed the 5' RACE reads in MiXCR, keeping a single row per CDR3 protein. The data hold around 300,000 distinct CDR3 sequences, with around 13% observed a single time. The sequenced sample was PBMCs or a T cell subset sorted from them (not recorded which). This clonotype was obtained from a man younger than 35 who had mild COVID-19 (a few samples of this study predate the infection). Cell type and time point are not known.

CDR3 residues: CASSLAPGANNEQFF. The CDR3 DNA reads TGCGCCAGCAGCTTGGCCCCGGGAGCCAACAATGAGCAGTTCTTC. This chain links TRBV5-1 with TRBJ2-1; D may be TRBD2 (6 bases). The CDR3 spans 15 residues. The germline gives CDR1 SGHRS, CDR2 YFSETQ. V was trimmed by 0 bases and J by 5 bases, leaving 12 bases between them.